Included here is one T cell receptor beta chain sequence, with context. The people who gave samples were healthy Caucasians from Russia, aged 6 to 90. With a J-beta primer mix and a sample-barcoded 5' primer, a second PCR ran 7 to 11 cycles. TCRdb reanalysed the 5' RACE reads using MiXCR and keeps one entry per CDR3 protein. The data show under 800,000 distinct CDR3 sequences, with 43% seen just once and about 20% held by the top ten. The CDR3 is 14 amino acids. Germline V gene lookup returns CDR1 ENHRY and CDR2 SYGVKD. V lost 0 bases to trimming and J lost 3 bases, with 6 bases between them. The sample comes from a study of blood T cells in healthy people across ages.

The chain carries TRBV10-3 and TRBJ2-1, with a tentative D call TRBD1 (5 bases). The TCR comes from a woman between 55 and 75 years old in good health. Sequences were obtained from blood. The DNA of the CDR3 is TGTGCCATCAGTGAGTCCGGACACTACAATGAGCAGTTCTTC. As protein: CAISESGHYNEQFF.